This T cell receptor beta chain originates from a study of blood T cell repertoires in COVID-19 (dated by TCRdb to 2019 to 2021). Context from the whole study: Collaborator samples came from the United States, Italy and Spain and covered acute and convalescent phases of COVID-19. The sample metadata nearly always contained a de-identified subject ID, COVID-19 status, age in years and sex. Where HLA class I and class II types were available, the types were taken from metadata supplied by the sample provider, not from assay-based typing. A freely available public database, intended as a resource for researchers studying the immune response to SARS-CoV-2, is where the repertoires were released. The prospective study material was composed of cDNA or gDNA derived from T cells, B-cell-depleted T cells, or PBMCs. The dataset comprised deeply sampled blood TCRbeta repertoires from subjects exposed to, actively infected with, or recovered from COVID-19. The samples were drawn from the first 160 participants of the ongoing ImmuneRACE study and from some 1,300 subjects provided by 6 global collaborators. On the study overall, not on this receptor specifically: How much clinical and demographic metadata was included differed by source and by participant, and the metadata was provided uncurated.

About this clone: The antigen it recognizes is unknown. The record has no base qualities; no much larger clone is one base away.

Each collaborating institution followed its own protocols to collect whole blood in K2EDTA tubes. Collaborator samples were shipped for TCRbeta analysis as frozen whole blood, isolated PBMCs, or DNA extracted from either sample type. The immunoSEQ Assay, a bias-controlled multiplex PCR, was used to amplify TCRbeta CDR3 regions from genomic DNA. The authors' pipeline ran thus. The number of nucleated cells in each sample was estimated from the amplification of reference gene primers within the assay. Sequence reads were collapsed and filtered to measure the absolute abundance of every unique TCRbeta CDR3 rearrangement. For each sample, productive Simpson clonality was calculated as the square root of Simpson's diversity index over productive rearrangements. This immuneACCESS table, as held by TCRdb, lists in-frame sequences with V and J called but not all clones. Of the missing ones, under half trace to an unresolved V gene in checked studies; the others have no known cause. The DNA was the basis for D and trimming; V, J and clone size are from that table. In this sample the table shows more than 150,000 clones, about 86% of which occur a single time. The ten largest clonotypes hold roughly 8.2% of the sample.

From V the trimming removes 4 bases and from J it removes 0 bases, while the gene matches leave 12 bases of the junction unaccounted for. From cysteine to phenylalanine, the CDR3 is 17 amino acids long. Here the CDR3 DNA is all that survives: 51 bases in frame from base 1. CDR1 and CDR2 were assigned from the germline V gene (reference sequence) as SGHNT and YYREEE. The chain is encoded by TRBV5-4 joined to TRBJ2-7; the junction holds 8 bases that match TRBD2. The specimen sequenced was peripheral blood. The sequence was obtained from a man between 60 and 70 years old with acute or convalescent COVID-19. The encoded CDR3 is CASSPTSGPTRSYEQYF. The DNA sequence reads TGTGCCAGCAGCCCTACTAGCGGACCTACCCGCTCCTACGAGCAGTACTTC.